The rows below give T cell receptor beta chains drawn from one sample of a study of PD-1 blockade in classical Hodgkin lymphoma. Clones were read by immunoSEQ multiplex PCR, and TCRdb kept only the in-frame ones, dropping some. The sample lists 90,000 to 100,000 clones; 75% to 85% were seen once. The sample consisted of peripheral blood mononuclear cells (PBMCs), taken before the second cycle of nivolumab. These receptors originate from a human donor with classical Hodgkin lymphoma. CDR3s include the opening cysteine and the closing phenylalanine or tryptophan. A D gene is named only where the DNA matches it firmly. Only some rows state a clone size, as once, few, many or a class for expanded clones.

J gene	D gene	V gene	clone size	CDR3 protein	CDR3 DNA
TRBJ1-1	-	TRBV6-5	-	CASGGAPEAFF	TGTGCCAGCGGAGGGGCTCCTGAAGCTTTCTTT
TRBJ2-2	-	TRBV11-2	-	CASSLGGKSTGELFF	TGTGCCAGCAGCTTAGGCGGGAAATCCACCGGGGAGCTGTTTTTT
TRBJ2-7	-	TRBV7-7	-	CASSLSGGEQYF	TGTGCCAGCAGCTTAAGTGGAGGCGAGCAGTACTTC
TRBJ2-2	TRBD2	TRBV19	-	CASSMPLAGGYANTGELFF	TGTGCCAGTAGTATGCCCCTAGCGGGAGGGTACGCGAACACCGGGGAGCTGTTTTTT
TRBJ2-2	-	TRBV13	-	CASRDLTGELFF	TGTGCCAGCAGGGATCTCACCGGGGAGCTGTTTTTT
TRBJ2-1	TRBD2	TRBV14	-	CASSQQWGGLAGEPYNEQFF	TGTGCCAGCAGCCAACAGTGGGGGGGACTAGCGGGAGAGCCGTACAATGAGCAGTTCTTC
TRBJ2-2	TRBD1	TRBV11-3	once	CASSLDLGTGTGELFF	TGTGCCAGCAGCTTAGACCTCGGGACAGGCACCGGGGAGCTGTTTTTT
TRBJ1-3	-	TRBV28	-	CASSSLYRTDRNTIYF	TGTGCCAGCAGCTCCCTGTACCGGACGGATAGAAACACCATATATTTT
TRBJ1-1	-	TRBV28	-	CASRLTPTNTEAFF	TGTGCCAGCAGGCTGACCCCCACGAACACTGAAGCTTTCTTT
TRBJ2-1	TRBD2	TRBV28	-	CASGASGTYNEQFF	TGTGCCAGCGGGGCTAGCGGCACTTACAATGAGCAGTTCTTC
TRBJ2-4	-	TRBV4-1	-	CASSQDTPGALKNIQYF	TGCGCCAGCAGCCAAGATACCCCGGGAGCCCTCAAAAACATTCAGTACTTC
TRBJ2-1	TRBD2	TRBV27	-	CASSELAGGSYNEQFF	TGTGCCAGCAGCGAACTAGCGGGGGGTTCCTACAATGAGCAGTTCTTC
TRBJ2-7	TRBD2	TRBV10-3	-	CAISATSPFSYEQYF	TGTGCCATCAGCGCGACTAGCCCATTCTCCTACGAGCAGTACTTC
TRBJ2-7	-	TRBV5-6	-	CASSTQQVYEQYF	TGTGCCAGCAGCACCCAACAGGTCTACGAGCAGTACTTC
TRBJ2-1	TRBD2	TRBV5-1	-	CASSLLGTSGYNEQFF	TGCGCCAGCAGCTTGCTCGGTACTAGCGGTTACAATGAGCAGTTCTTC
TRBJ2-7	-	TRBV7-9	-	CASSPTREWDEQYF	TGTGCCAGCAGCCCAACTCGGGAGTGGGACGAGCAGTACTTC
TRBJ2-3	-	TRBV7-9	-	CASSFPNTDTQYF	TGTGCCAGCAGCTTTCCGAACACAGATACGCAGTATTTT
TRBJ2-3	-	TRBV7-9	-	CASSRHRASTDTQYF	TGTGCCAGCAGCAGACACAGGGCTAGCACAGATACGCAGTATTTT
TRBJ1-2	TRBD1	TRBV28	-	CASSSSGTADGYTF	TGTGCCAGCAGTTCCTCCGGGACAGCTGATGGCTACACCTTC
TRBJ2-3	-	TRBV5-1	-	CASSLGSSGTDTQYF	TGCGCCAGCAGCTTGGGGTCTAGCGGCACAGATACGCAGTATTTT
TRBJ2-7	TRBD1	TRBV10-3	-	CAITPGGQGADEQYF	TGTGCCATCACCCCGGGGGGACAGGGGGCCGACGAGCAGTACTTC
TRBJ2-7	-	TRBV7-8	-	CASSLTPPGQTYEQYF	TGTGCCAGCAGTCTGACACCCCCAGGACAGACCTACGAGCAGTACTTC
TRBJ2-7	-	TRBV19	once	CASSWSGLGAYEQYF	TGTGCCAGTAGCTGGAGCGGGCTAGGGGCCTACGAGCAGTACTTC
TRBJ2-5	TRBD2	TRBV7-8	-	CASSLAGTSGSRETQYF	TGTGCCAGCAGCTTAGCGGGGACTAGCGGGAGTCGCGAGACCCAGTACTTC
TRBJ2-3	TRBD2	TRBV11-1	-	CASSFSGGLTDTQYF	TGTGCCAGCAGTTTTAGCGGGGGACTCACAGATACGCAGTATTTT
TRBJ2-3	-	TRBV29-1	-	CSTGQISSTDTQYF	TGCAGCACCGGACAGATCTCTAGCACAGATACGCAGTATTTT
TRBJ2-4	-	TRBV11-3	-	CASSLSPKNIQYF	TGTGCCAGCAGCTTATCCCCCAAAAACATTCAGTACTTC
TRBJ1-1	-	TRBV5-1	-	CASSFRQGTEAFF	TGCGCCAGCAGCTTTAGGCAGGGGACTGAAGCTTTCTTT
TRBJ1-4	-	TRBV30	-	CAWSPGRTTNEKLFF	TGTGCCTGGAGTCCCGGACGGACAACGAATGAAAAACTGTTTTTT
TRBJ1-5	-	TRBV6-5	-	CASSYSGGSNQPQHF	TGTGCCAGCAGTTACTCGGGGGGTAGCAATCAGCCCCAGCATTTT
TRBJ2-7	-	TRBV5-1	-	CASSLERGREINEQYF	TGCGCCAGCAGCCTTGAAAGGGGGCGGGAGATCAACGAGCAGTACTTC
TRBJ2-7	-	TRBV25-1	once	CASSVNSYEQYF	TGTGCCAGCAGCGTCAACAGCTACGAGCAGTACTTC
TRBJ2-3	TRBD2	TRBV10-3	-	CAIRREGDTQYF	TGTGCCATCAGAAGGGAGGGGGATACGCAGTATTTT
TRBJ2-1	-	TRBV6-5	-	CASSRQRGAYNEQFF	TGTGCCAGCAGCCGTCAGAGAGGAGCCTACAATGAGCAGTTCTTC
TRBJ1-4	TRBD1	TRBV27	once	CASSPRGARGEKLFF	TGTGCCAGCAGTCCCAGGGGGGCGCGGGGCGAAAAACTGTTTTTT
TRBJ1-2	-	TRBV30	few	CAWSASYRDPNYGYTF	TGTGCCTGGAGTGCTTCTTACAGGGATCCTAACTATGGCTACACCTTC
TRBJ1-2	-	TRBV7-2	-	CASSLGGQGRYNYGYTF	TGTGCCAGCAGCCTGGGGGGCCAGGGAAGATATAACTATGGCTACACCTTC
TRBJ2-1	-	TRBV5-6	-	CASSLVVGEQFF	TGTGCCAGCAGCTTGGTGGTGGGGGAGCAGTTCTTC
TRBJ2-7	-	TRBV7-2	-	CASSQTGEGDEQYF	TGTGCCAGCAGCCAAACAGGAGAGGGGGACGAGCAGTACTTC
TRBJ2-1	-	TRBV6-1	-	CASSEMRNEQFF	TGTGCCAGCAGTGAGATGAGGAATGAGCAGTTCTTC
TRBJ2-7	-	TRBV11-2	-	CASSLVPYEQYF	TGTGCCAGCAGCTTAGTACCGTACGAGCAGTACTTC
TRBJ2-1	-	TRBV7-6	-	CASSLVRADLNFYNEQFF	TGTGCCAGCAGCTTAGTCCGTGCGGACCTCAATTTTTACAATGAGCAGTTCTTC
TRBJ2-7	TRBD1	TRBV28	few	CASSAPGQGAYEQYF	TGTGCCAGCAGTGCCCCAGGGCAGGGGGCTTACGAGCAGTACTTC
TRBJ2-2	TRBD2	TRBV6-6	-	CASSFLAGGTGELFF	TGTGCCAGCAGTTTCCTAGCGGGAGGAACCGGGGAGCTGTTTTTT
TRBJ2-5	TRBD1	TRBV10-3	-	CAIRPGTGVTQYF	TGTGCCATCAGGCCCGGGACAGGGGTCACCCAGTACTTC
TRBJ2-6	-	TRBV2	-	CASQGGLSGANVLTF	TGTGCCAGTCAGGGGGGGCTCTCTGGGGCCAACGTCCTGACTTTC